The clone carrying this TCR beta chain has more than one count but fewer than ten. Its specificity is not known. These data are taken from a study of T cells after yellow fever vaccination. Study-wide points: Most clones from primary vaccination resurfaced after the booster (about 96% CD4, 70% to 90% CD8). Highly abundant clonotypes carried over from the bulk population could end up in FACS-sorted repertoires as contaminants. The secondary response showed a weaker magnitude and a faster peak, day 5 versus 15.

In making TCR cDNA, 5'RACE template switching added a universal primer site and UMIs to it. TCRdb used MiXCR to reprocess the 5' RACE reads, holding one entry per CDR3 protein. The sample consists of hundreds of thousands of distinct CDR3 sequences, about an eighth of them appearing once. Germline V gene data show CDR1 as SEHNR and CDR2 as FQNEAQ (reference sequence). The trim removed 1 base at V and 8 bases at J, leaving 13 bases unmatched. The CDR3 consists of 16 residues. This TCR was recovered from a man in his late teens or twenties who received the YFV17D yellow fever vaccine. The chain couples TRBV7-9 to TRBJ1-1; 7 bases match TRBD1. Sequenced here: CD4+ T cells sorted from PBMCs, sampled 15 days after the yellow fever booster vaccination. For the CDR3, the DNA is TGTGCCAGCAGCTTAGACCGCGGCAGGGGGGACTCGGAAGCTTTCTTT. Encoded protein: CASSLDRGRGDSEAFF.